Shown below are 9 T cell receptor beta chains from a single sample sequenced in a study of CD8 T cells in ankylosing spondylitis. General study results and limits: In ankylosing spondylitis blood, a motif of eight highly homologous TCR beta variants appeared characteristic.

TCRdb fed the 5' RACE reads into MiXCR, producing one record per CDR3 protein. Among around 100,000 distinct CDR3 sequences listed, about 9% were seen once. No antigen has been identified for these receptors. The sequenced sample was blood, either unsorted or a sorted T cell fraction (not recorded which). The receptors here all came from a male donor with ankylosing spondylitis.

This clonotype was seen ten or more times. This chain uses TRBV27 with TRBJ2-1; 9 bases are a match to TRBD2. The CDR3 length is 15 residues. V was pared by 2 bases and J by 4 bases, with 3 bases of the junction left unmatched. The germline V gene encodes CDR1 MNHEY and CDR2 SMNVEV (reference sequence). The CDR3 DNA reads TGTGCCAGCAGTTTAGTGGCGGGGGGGTACAATGAGCAGTTCTTC. Translation: CASSLVAGGYNEQFF.

This clonotype has a count of ten or more. This chain uses TRBV10-2 with TRBJ2-7; D may be TRBD1 (5 bases). V shed 4 bases and J shed 4 bases, with 8 bases lying between them. The CDR3 consists of 12 residues. Germline lookup yields CDR1 WSHSY and CDR2 SAAADI. The CDR3 sequence is CASSAAGYEQYF. The CDR3 DNA reads as TGCGCCAGCAGTGCGGCAGGGTACGAGCAGTACTTC.

The table lists this clonotype with many counts. The rearrangement joins TRBV12-3 or TRBV12-4 to TRBJ2-1; D possibly uses TRBD1 or TRBD2 (5 bases each). V lost 1 base and J lost 7, with 11 bases in between. This CDR3 spans 14 amino acids. The CDR3 DNA reads TGTGCCAGCAGTTTAGGGGGACGAGGTAATGAGCAGTTCTTC. Its protein is CASSLGGRGNEQFF.

This clonotype has more than one count but fewer than ten. One junction end disagrees with the germline gene, perhaps due to a read error. This chain connects TRBV12-3 or TRBV12-4 to TRBJ1-1; D unclear. The CDR3 runs to 13 residues. The CDR3 spells CASSLSGPTEVFF. Here the CDR3 DNA reads TGTGCCAGCAGTTTGTCTGGGCCCACTGAAGTTTTCTTT.

This clonotype was picked up many times. CDR3 loop: CASREAGGPRDTQYF. CDR3 in DNA: TGTGCCAGCAGAGAGGCGGGAGGGCCGAGAGATACGCAGTATTTT. The genes are TRBV2 and TRBJ2-3, with 9 bases lining up with TRBD2. The ends lost 6 bases at V and 5 bases at J; junction bases unmatched: 9. There are 15 residues in the CDR3. The germline V gene encodes CDR1 SNHLY and CDR2 FYNNEI.

Ten or more counts support this clonotype. This rearrangement joins TRBV12-3 or TRBV12-4 to TRBJ1-1; no reliable D call. Deletions cut 3 bases from V and 5 bases from J, with 13 bases between. CDR3 length: 14 residues. CDR3 sequence (DNA): TGTGCCAGCAGTTTCACAGAAGGGAGGACTGAAGCTTTCTTT. Protein: CASSFTEGRTEAFF.

The chain is built from TRBV7-9 and TRBJ2-1, with 7 bases identical to TRBD2. The CDR3 totals 14 residues. V dropped 5 bases and J dropped 8; count of bases not matched to a gene: 9. Germline V CDR1 and CDR2: SEHNR, FQNEAQ (reference sequence). The CDR3 DNA is TGTGCCAGCAGCCGTAGCGGGTCTTGGGATGAGCAGTTCTTC. Its translation is CASSRSGSWDEQFF. Full variable domain (remainder filled in from reference TRBV7-9 and TRBJ2-1): DTGVSQNPRHKITKRGQNVTFRCDPISEHNRLYWYRQTLGQGPEFLTYFQNEAQLEKSRLLSDRFSAERPKGSFSTLEIQRTEQGDSAMYLCASSRSGSWDEQFFGPGTRLTVL.

Only a few counts were recorded for this clonotype. The rearrangement uses TRBV7-9 and TRBJ2-1, with TRBD1 matching over 7 bases. V lost 7 bases, J lost 8 bases, and 8 bases stayed unmatched. The germline gives CDR1 SEHNR, CDR2 FQNEAQ (reference sequence). The CDR3 runs 13 residues. CDR3 in DNA: TGTGCCAGCACCCTAGACAGGGCGGATGAGCAGTTCTTC. This gives the protein CASTLDRADEQFF.

The chain joins TRBV3-1 to TRBJ1-6; D not resolved. CDR1 and CDR2 from the germline V gene are LGHDT and YNNKEL (reference sequence). The CDR3 is 14 amino acids. V lost 1 base and J lost 8, with 9 bases in between. The CDR3: CASSQAPPHSPLHF. CDR3 nucleotide sequence: TGTGCCAGCAGCCAAGCCCCGCCCCATTCACCCCTCCACTTT.